Listed below are T cell receptor beta chains from one sample, sequenced in a study of cytomegalovirus exposure and HLA in healthy donors. The repertoire was sequenced with immunoSEQ multiplex PCR; TCRdb's copy has only in-frame clones and lacks some. The table lists about 220,000 clones, 82% of them singletons. Sequenced: PBMCs. These receptors were obtained from a woman between 35 and 50 years old in good health and CMV-seropositive. Each CDR3 is given with its conserved first and last residue. The order of the fields is J gene, clone size, D gene, V gene, CDR3 DNA, CDR3 protein. The D gene is left open where the match is weak. Clone size is shown for a subset of rows, as once, few, many or a class of expanded clone.

>TRBJ2-2|.|.|TRBV27
TGTGCCAGCAGTGGGGGGTTGAACACCGGGGAGCTGTTTTTT
CASSGGLNTGELFF
>TRBJ1-2|few|TRBD1|TRBV30
TGTGCCGGATCGGGACAGGGACATGGCTACACCTTC
CAGSGQGHGYTF
>TRBJ1-1|.|.|TRBV6-1
TGTGCCAGCAGGGAAGACCGAGGGAGGGGGAACACTGAAGCTTTCTTT
CASREDRGRGNTEAFF
>TRBJ2-3|.|.|TRBV2
TGTGCCAGCAGGGGCAGGATTAGCACAGATACGCAGTATTTT
CASRGRISTDTQYF
>TRBJ1-6|.|.|TRBV28
TGTGCCAGCATACCAGGGGTAAACTATAATTCACCCCTCCACTTT
CASIPGVNYNSPLHF
>TRBJ2-1|.|TRBD2|TRBV4-3
TGCGCCAGCAGCCCCGGACTAGGGGTAGCAAATGAGCAGTTCTTC
CASSPGLGVANEQFF
>TRBJ2-3|.|TRBD2|TRBV12-5
TGTGCTAGTGGTTTGGCTGCCTTGGCGGGAGGGCTCACAGATACGCAGTATTTT
CASGLAALAGGLTDTQYF
>TRBJ2-1|.|.|TRBV11-3
TGTGCCAGCAGCTTAGACCCGGCTAAGCGACTGCAGTTCTTC
CASSLDPAKRLQFF
>TRBJ2-2|once|TRBD1|TRBV10-3
TGTGCCTCTAGGCCGGGACAGGGTGCCGGGGAGCTGTTTTTT
CASRPGQGAGELFF
>TRBJ2-1|.|.|TRBV9
TGTGCCAGCAGCGTCTTCGACAGGAACGATGAGCAGTTCTTC
CASSVFDRNDEQFF
>TRBJ1-5|few|.|TRBV6-5
TGTGCCAGCAGTTACTCCGTGGACACCCAGCCCCAGCATTTT
CASSYSVDTQPQHF
>TRBJ1-2|.|TRBD1|TRBV7-3
TGTGCCAGCAGCTTAGGGACAGGGGACTATGGCTACACCTTC
CASSLGTGDYGYTF
>TRBJ2-1|.|.|TRBV10-3
TGTGCCATCAGGGACACCAACAATGAGCAGTTCTTC
CAIRDTNNEQFF
>TRBJ2-5|.|TRBD2|TRBV7-9
TGTGCCAGCAGCTTAGGGGATAGCGGGGGAGAAGGAGAGACCCAGTACTTC
CASSLGDSGGEGETQYF
>TRBJ2-3|.|TRBD2|TRBV4-3
TGCGCCAGCAGCATAGGGGGTCTAGCGGGAAACACAGATACGCAGTATTTT
CASSIGGLAGNTDTQYF
>TRBJ1-2|.|TRBD1|TRBV5-1
TGCGCCAGCAGCGGGGGGGGACAGGGAAGACGGGGCTACACCTTC
CASSGGGQGRRGYTF
>TRBJ1-3|.|.|TRBV9
TGTGCCAGCAGCATTCCGTCGGGAAACACCATATATTTT
CASSIPSGNTIYF
>TRBJ2-5|.|TRBD1|TRBV2
TGTGCCAGCAGTGCCCGGACAGGGCGCGAGACCCAGTACTTC
CASSARTGRETQYF
>TRBJ1-2|.|TRBD1|TRBV6-5
TGTGCCAGCAGTTACTTGGGGACAGGGGGTGGACGCTACACCTTC
CASSYLGTGGGRYTF
>TRBJ2-1|.|.|TRBV7-2
TGTGCCAGCAGCTGGCGGACAATCGCCCCAAATGAGCAGTTCTTC
CASSWRTIAPNEQFF
>TRBJ1-1|.|.|TRBV7-2
TGTGCCAGCGCCCAGGGATTACCGAACACTGAAGCTTTCTTT
CASAQGLPNTEAFF
>TRBJ2-5|.|TRBD2|TRBV7-9
TGTGCCAGCAGCTTGTGGCGGGAGGGCCTAGAGACCCAGTACTTC
CASSLWREGLETQYF
>TRBJ2-5|.|TRBD2|TRBV30
TGTGCCTGGAGTGTAGCGGGAGGGAAAGAGACCCAGTACTTC
CAWSVAGGKETQYF
>TRBJ2-4|.|.|TRBV30
TGTGCCTGGAGTGAACCAGACATTCAGTACTTC
CAWSEPDIQYF
>TRBJ1-1|.|TRBD1|TRBV19
TGTGCCAGTAGTGCGCAGGGGGGTGGCACTGAAGCTTTCTTT
CASSAQGGGTEAFF
>TRBJ2-2|.|.|TRBV7-2
TGTGCCAGCAGCTTAACGCCTAGCTGGACCGGGGAGCTGTTTTTT
CASSLTPSWTGELFF
>TRBJ2-7|.|.|TRBV2
TGTGCCAGCATTAGGACAGTAATGTCCTCCAACGAGCAGTACTTC
CASIRTVMSSNEQYF
>TRBJ1-2|.|TRBD1|TRBV27
TGTGCCAGCAGTACCTCAGGGGGACAGTTCTATGGCTACACCTTC
CASSTSGGQFYGYTF
>TRBJ1-1|.|.|TRBV7-2
TGTGCCAGCAGCTCCGGACATGGTTCGACGTACGAAGCTTTCTTT
CASSSGHGSTYEAFF
>TRBJ2-2|.|.|TRBV7-3
TGTGCCAGCAGCTTATTCGGGACATTGAACACCGGGGAGCTGTTTTTT
CASSLFGTLNTGELFF
>TRBJ1-4|.|TRBD1|TRBV7-2
TGTGCCAGCAGCCTTCCCGAGAGGGGGCCAAATGAAAAACTGTTTTTT
CASSLPERGPNEKLFF
>TRBJ1-2|.|.|TRBV7-8
TGTGCCAGCAGCCCGGACAGAGACTATGGCTACACCTTC
CASSPDRDYGYTF
>TRBJ2-5|.|TRBD1|TRBV6-6
TGTGCCAGCAGCCGTTGGACAGGGGGAATTGAGACCCAGTACTTC
CASSRWTGGIETQYF
>TRBJ1-4|.|TRBD1|TRBV6-1
TGTGCCAGCGGCGGGAGGGGGCGATGGGAAAAACTGTTTTTT
CASGGRGRWEKLFF
>TRBJ1-2|.|TRBD1|TRBV9
TGTGCCAGCAGCGTAGGGACAGGAGACTATGGCTACACCTTC
CASSVGTGDYGYTF
>TRBJ1-2|.|TRBD1|TRBV7-3
TGTGCCAGCAGCTTAGGGACAGGGGGCCGGGGCTATGGCTACACCTTC
CASSLGTGGRGYGYTF
>TRBJ2-7|.|TRBD1|TRBV7-9
TGTGCCAGCAGCCCGGGACAGTCCTACGAGCAGTACTTC
CASSPGQSYEQYF
>TRBJ1-4|.|.|TRBV18
TGTGCCAGCTCTAGGGACATGGAGGATGAAAAACTGTTTTTT
CASSRDMEDEKLFF
>TRBJ1-6|.|.|TRBV30
TGTGCCTGGGACAGGCAACCCTATAATTCACCCCTCCACTTT
CAWDRQPYNSPLHF
>TRBJ2-7|once|.|TRBV5-6
TGTGCCAGCAGCTTGGTTCAGGGACTTTCTGGCGGGCAGTACTTC
CASSLVQGLSGGQYF
>TRBJ1-2|.|TRBD1|TRBV29-1
TGCAGCGACCTCGGACAGGGCTATGGCTACACCTTC
CSDLGQGYGYTF
>TRBJ1-1|.|.|TRBV5-1
TGCGCCAGCAGCTTGTACGAGGCAGTGAACACTGAAGCTTTCTTT
CASSLYEAVNTEAFF
>TRBJ2-5|.|.|TRBV29-1
TGCAGCGTTAGTTCCCCGGGACAAGAGACCCAGTACTTC
CSVSSPGQETQYF
>TRBJ1-2|once|TRBD1|TRBV5-8
TGTGCCAGCAGCAAGGACAGGGGCAACTATGGCTACACCTTC
CASSKDRGNYGYTF
>TRBJ2-2|.|.|TRBV5-1
TGCGCCAGCAGCTTGGATCCGAGAGCGAACACCGGGGAGCTGTTTTTT
CASSLDPRANTGELFF
>TRBJ1-5|once|.|TRBV19
TGTGCCAGTAGTATAGGGGCAGGAAGCAATCAGCCCCAGCATTTT
CASSIGAGSNQPQHF
>TRBJ2-7|.|.|TRBV20-1
TGCAGTGCTAGTGACACCTACGAGCAGTACTTC
CSASDTYEQYF
>TRBJ1-1|.|.|TRBV19
TGTGCCAGTAGCTCCGCGAGCAGGGACTCTGAAGCTTTCTTT
CASSSASRDSEAFF
>TRBJ2-5|.|TRBD2|TRBV7-7
TGTGCCAGCAGCATGACCGGGACTAGCATGGAGACCCAGTACTTC
CASSMTGTSMETQYF
>TRBJ1-1|few|TRBD1|TRBV5-1
TGCGCCAGCAGCGTGGACAGGGGATATACCACTGAAGCTTTCTTT
CASSVDRGYTTEAFF
>TRBJ1-4|.|TRBD1|TRBV19
TGTGCCAGTAGTATAGAAGGCCTCGACAGGGAAGGCGAAAAACTGTTTTTT
CASSIEGLDREGEKLFF
>TRBJ2-7|.|TRBD1|TRBV11-2
TGTGCCAGCAGCTTAGTAACGGGACAGCCCTACGAGCAGTACTTC
CASSLVTGQPYEQYF
>TRBJ2-3|.|TRBD2|TRBV13
TGTGCCAGCAGCTTAAGCCACCCACTAGCGGGAATGGATACGCAGTATTTT
CASSLSHPLAGMDTQYF
>TRBJ2-3|.|.|TRBV7-2
TGTGCCAGCAGCTTAAGCGGCAGGGGAAGGGGCACAGATACGCAGTATTTT
CASSLSGRGRGTDTQYF
>TRBJ2-3|few|TRBD2|TRBV5-1
TGCGCCAGCAGCCCCGGACTAGCGGGGATAGATACGCAGTATTTT
CASSPGLAGIDTQYF
>TRBJ2-6|once|TRBD1|TRBV7-6
TGTGCCAGCAGCTCGACCAGGGGGACTGGGGCCAACGTCCTGACTTTC
CASSSTRGTGANVLTF
>TRBJ2-7|.|.|TRBV6-6
TGTGCCAGCAGTCGTGGACTCCCCAGGTACTTC
CASSRGLPRYF